This T cell receptor (beta chain) was obtained from a study of radiotherapy plus CTLA-4 blockade in lung cancer. Only in-frame clones appear in the TCRdb table, and some are missing; sequencing was by immunoSEQ multiplex PCR. Here the sample spans 30,000 or so clones, around 73% being singletons. The origin of this receptor is a human donor with non-small cell lung cancer who had stable disease on radiotherapy plus ipilimumab. Source: peripheral blood, taken from a patient treated with radiotherapy plus ipilimumab.

The CDR3 region has the DNA TGTGCCAGCAGCTTGGAGCCCGATCAGCCCCAGCATTTT. Protein: CASSLEPDQPQHF. This sequence joins TRBV5-5 and TRBJ1-5, with D hard to call. Germline V gene sequence: CDR1 SGHKS, CDR2 YYEKEE (reference sequence). This CDR3 comprises 13 residues. V was clipped by 0 bases and J by 5 bases, with 6 bases between them.